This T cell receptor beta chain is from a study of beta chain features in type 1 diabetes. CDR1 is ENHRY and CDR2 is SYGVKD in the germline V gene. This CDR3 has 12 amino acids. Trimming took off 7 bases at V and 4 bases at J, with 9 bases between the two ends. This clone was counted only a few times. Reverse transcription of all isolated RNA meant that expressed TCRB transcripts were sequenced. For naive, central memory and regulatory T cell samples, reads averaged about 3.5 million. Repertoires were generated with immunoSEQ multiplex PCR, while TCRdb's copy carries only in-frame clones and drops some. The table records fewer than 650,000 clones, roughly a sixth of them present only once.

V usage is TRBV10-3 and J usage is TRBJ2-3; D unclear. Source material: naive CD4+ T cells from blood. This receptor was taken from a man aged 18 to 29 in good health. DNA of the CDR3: TGTGCCATCAAGGGTTCCGCAGATACGCAGTATTTT. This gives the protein CAIKGSADTQYF.